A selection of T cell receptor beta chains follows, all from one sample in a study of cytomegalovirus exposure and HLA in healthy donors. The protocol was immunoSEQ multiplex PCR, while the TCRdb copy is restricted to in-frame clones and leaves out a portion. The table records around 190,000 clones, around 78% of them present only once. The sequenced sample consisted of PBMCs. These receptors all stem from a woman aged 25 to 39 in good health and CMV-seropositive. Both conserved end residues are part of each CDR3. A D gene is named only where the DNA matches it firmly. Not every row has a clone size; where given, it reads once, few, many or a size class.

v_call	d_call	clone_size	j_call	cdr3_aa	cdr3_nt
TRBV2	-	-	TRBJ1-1	CASSGGRLSTEAFF	TGTGCCAGCAGTGGGGGGCGCCTGAGTACTGAAGCTTTCTTT
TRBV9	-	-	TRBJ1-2	CASRDDRFPYGYTF	TGTGCCAGCAGGGACGACAGGTTTCCCTATGGCTACACCTTC
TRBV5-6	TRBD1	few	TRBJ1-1	CASSLRTGGPKNTEAFF	TGTGCCAGCAGCTTGCGGACAGGGGGCCCCAAGAACACTGAAGCTTTCTTT
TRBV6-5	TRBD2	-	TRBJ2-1	CASARGTSGNEQFF	TGTGCCAGCGCGCGCGGGACTAGCGGTAATGAGCAGTTCTTC
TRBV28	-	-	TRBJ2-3	CASSLPPPYHRGLVFPDTQYF	TGTGCCAGCAGCCTTCCGCCCCCCTACCACAGGGGACTAGTATTCCCAGATACGCAGTATTTT
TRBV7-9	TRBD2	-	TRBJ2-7	CASSLAAGGQSEQYF	TGTGCCAGCAGCTTAGCGGCGGGGGGGCAAAGCGAGCAGTACTTC
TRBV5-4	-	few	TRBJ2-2	CASSNVWSSTGELFF	TGTGCCAGCAGCAATGTATGGAGCTCCACCGGGGAGCTGTTTTTT
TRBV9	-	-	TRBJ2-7	CASSVGGSGEQYF	TGTGCCAGCAGCGTAGGTGGGAGTGGGGAGCAGTACTTC
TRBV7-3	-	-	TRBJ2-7	CASSYDKGSEQYF	TGTGCCAGCAGCTACGATAAAGGGAGCGAGCAGTACTTC
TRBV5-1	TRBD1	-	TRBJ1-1	CASRDRDRADTEAFF	TGCGCCAGCAGAGATAGAGACAGGGCGGACACTGAAGCTTTCTTT
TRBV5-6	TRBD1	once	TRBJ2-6	CASSWGQGAGANVLTF	TGTGCCAGCAGCTGGGGACAGGGGGCTGGGGCCAACGTCCTGACTTTC
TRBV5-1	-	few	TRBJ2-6	CASSLDLRTSLSGANVLTF	TGCGCCAGCAGCTTGGATCTTAGGACATCTCTCTCTGGGGCCAACGTCCTGACTTTC
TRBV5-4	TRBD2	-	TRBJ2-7	CASSSLAGEYYEQYF	TGTGCCAGCAGCTCCCTAGCGGGGGAATACTACGAGCAGTACTTC
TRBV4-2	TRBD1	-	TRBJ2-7	CASSQGQGHGKQYF	TGTGCCAGCAGCCAAGGACAGGGTCATGGTAAGCAGTACTTC
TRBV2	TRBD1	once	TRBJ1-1	CASSGRQGANTEAFF	TGTGCCAGCAGTGGAAGACAGGGGGCGAACACTGAAGCTTTCTTT
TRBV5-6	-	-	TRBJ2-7	CASSLGSRLVYEQYF	TGTGCCAGCAGCTTGGGGTCGCGACTAGTCTACGAGCAGTACTTC
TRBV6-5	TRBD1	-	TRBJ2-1	CASSPTGGWDNEQFF	TGTGCCAGCAGTCCCACAGGGGGCTGGGACAATGAGCAGTTCTTC
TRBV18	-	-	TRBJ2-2	CASSPPTTVSGELFF	TGTGCCAGCTCACCCCCGACTACAGTTTCCGGGGAGCTGTTTTTT
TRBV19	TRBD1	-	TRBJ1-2	CASSGTVIGEDGYTF	TGTGCCAGTAGTGGGACAGTTATCGGTGAGGATGGCTACACCTTC
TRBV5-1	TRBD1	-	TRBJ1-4	CASTGGEGEKLFF	TGCGCCAGCACAGGGGGCGAAGGGGAAAAACTGTTTTTT
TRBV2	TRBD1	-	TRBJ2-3	CASSEAEDREVWDTQYF	TGTGCCAGCAGTGAAGCAGAGGACAGGGAAGTGTGGGATACGCAGTATTTT
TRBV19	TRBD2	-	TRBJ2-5	CASSGGRGSETQYF	TGTGCCAGTAGCGGGGGGAGGGGATCGGAGACCCAGTACTTC
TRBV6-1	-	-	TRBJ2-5	CASSEGGGIGETQYF	TGTGCCAGCAGTGAAGGAGGCGGGATCGGGGAGACCCAGTACTTC
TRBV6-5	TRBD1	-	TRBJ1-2	CASRQDRGVYGYTF	TGTGCCAGCAGACAAGACAGGGGGGTCTATGGCTACACCTTC
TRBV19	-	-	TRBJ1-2	CASAQRQEESYGYTF	TGTGCCAGTGCCCAAAGACAGGAAGAGAGCTATGGCTACACCTTC
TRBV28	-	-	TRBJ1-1	CASRSGGWNTEAFF	TGTGCCAGCAGGTCGGGAGGTTGGAACACTGAAGCTTTCTTT
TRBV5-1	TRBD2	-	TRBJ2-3	CASSGGLAIATDTQYF	TGCGCCAGCAGCGGCGGACTAGCGATCGCCACAGATACGCAGTATTTT
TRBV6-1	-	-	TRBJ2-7	CASSEAAQKYEQYF	TGTGCCAGCAGTGAGGCGGCTCAAAAGTACGAGCAGTACTTC
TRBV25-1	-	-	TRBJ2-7	CASSEREDGGFEQYF	TGTGCCAGCAGTGAACGCGAGGATGGAGGGTTCGAGCAGTACTTC
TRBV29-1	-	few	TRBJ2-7	CSVVASAYEQYF	TGCAGCGTTGTTGCCAGCGCCTACGAGCAGTACTTC
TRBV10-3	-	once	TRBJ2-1	CAITASAAGYNEQFF	TGTGCCATCACGGCTTCAGCCGCGGGATACAATGAGCAGTTCTTC
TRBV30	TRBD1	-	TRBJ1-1	CALRPTLTGGLGMNTEAFF	TGTGCCTTACGACCCACCCTGACAGGGGGTTTGGGTATGAACACTGAAGCTTTCTTT